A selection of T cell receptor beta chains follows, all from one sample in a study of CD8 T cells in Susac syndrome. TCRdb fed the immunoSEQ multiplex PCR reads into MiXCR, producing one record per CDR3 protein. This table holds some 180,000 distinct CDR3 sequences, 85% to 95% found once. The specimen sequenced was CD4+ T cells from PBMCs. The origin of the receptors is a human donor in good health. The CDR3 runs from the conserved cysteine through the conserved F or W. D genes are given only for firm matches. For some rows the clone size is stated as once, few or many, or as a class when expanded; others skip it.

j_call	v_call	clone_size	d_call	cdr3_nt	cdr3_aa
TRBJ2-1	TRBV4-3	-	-	TGCGCCAGCAGCCAAGATTGGGGGATCTACAATGAGCAGTTCTTC	CASSQDWGIYNEQFF
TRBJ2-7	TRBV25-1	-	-	TGTGCCAGCAGTGAATATGGGGACGAGCAGTACTTC	CASSEYGDEQYF
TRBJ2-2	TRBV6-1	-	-	TGTGCCAGCAGTGAGCCGACAGACACCGGGGAGCTGTTTTTT	CASSEPTDTGELFF
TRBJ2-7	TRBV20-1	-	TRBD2	TGCAGTGCTAGAGAAGAAATAGCGGGAGGCCCTTCCTACGAGCAGTACTTC	CSAREEIAGGPSYEQYF
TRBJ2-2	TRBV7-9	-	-	TGTGCCAGCAGCTTAGACGTAAACACCGGGGAGCTGTTTTTT	CASSLDVNTGELFF
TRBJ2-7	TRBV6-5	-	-	TGTGCCAGCAGTTACCTCGGAGGGCAGAACTACGAGCAGTACTTC	CASSYLGGQNYEQYF
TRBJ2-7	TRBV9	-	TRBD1	TGTGCCAGCAGCCGACAGGGCACTCTCTCCTACGAGCAGTACTTC	CASSRQGTLSYEQYF
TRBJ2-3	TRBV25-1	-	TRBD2	TGTGCCAGCAGTGAATGGGGGGGGACAGATACGCAGTATTTT	CASSEWGGTDTQYF
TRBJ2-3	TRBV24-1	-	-	TGTGCCACCAGTGATTTAGAAGAGGGAGTAGAGTATTTT	CATSDLEEGVEYF
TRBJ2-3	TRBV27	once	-	TGTGCCAGCAGTTTGTGGGTAGCAGCTACAGATACGCAGTATTTT	CASSLWVAATDTQYF
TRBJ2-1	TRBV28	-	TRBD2	TGTGCCAGCAGTCGGACTAGCGGGAAAACCAATGAGCAGTTCTTC	CASSRTSGKTNEQFF
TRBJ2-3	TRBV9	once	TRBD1	TGTGCCAGCAGCGACCCTCCCGGGACAGGGGGCCCAGATACGCAGTATTTT	CASSDPPGTGGPDTQYF
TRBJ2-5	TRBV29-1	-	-	TGCAGCGTTGAAGGTCAGGGGAATCCTGAGACCCAGTACTTC	CSVEGQGNPETQYF
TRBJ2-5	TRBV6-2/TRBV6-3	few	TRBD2	TGTGCCAGCAGTTTACTAGCGGTCCAAGAGACCCAGTACTTC	CASSLLAVQETQYF
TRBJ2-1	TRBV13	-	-	TGTGCCAGCAGCTTATTTCCACATGAGCAGTTCTTC	CASSLFPHEQFF
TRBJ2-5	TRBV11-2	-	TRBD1	TGTGCCAGCAGCTTTTCAGGGGGCCAAGAGACCCAGTACTTC	CASSFSGGQETQYF
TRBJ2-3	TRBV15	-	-	TGTGCCACCAGCAGAAAACAGGGAGATACGCAGTATTTT	CATSRKQGDTQYF
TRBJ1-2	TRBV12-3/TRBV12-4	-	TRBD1	TGTGCCAGCAGTTTAAACAGGGGATCCTATGGCTACACCTTC	CASSLNRGSYGYTF
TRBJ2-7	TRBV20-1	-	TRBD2	TGCAGTGCTCCCAAGGCTAGCGGCTACGAGCAGTACTTC	CSAPKASGYEQYF
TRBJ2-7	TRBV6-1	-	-	TGTGCCAGCAGTGACCGGGACGGATCCTACGAGCAGTACTTC	CASSDRDGSYEQYF
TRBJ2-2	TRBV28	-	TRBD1	TGTGCCAGCACCGGGACAGGGCTCGCCGGGGAGCTGTTTTTT	CASTGTGLAGELFF
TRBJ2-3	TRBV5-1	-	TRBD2	TGCGCCAGCAGCTCGGGACTAGCGGGAGGAGATACGCAGTATTTT	CASSSGLAGGDTQYF
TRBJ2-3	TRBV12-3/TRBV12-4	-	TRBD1	TGTGCCAGCAGAAGCTCCGGGACAGGGGCCACAGATACGCAGTATTTT	CASRSSGTGATDTQYF
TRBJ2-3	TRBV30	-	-	TGTGCCTGGAGTGGGGGTTTTGGCCCGCAGTATTTT	CAWSGGFGPQYF
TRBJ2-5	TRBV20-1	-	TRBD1	TGCAGTGTTCTAGTAGGGGGCGAAAAGACCCAGTACTTC	CSVLVGGEKTQYF
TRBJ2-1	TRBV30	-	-	TGTGCCTGGTCATACGGGACAACGTACAATGAGCAGTTCTTC	CAWSYGTTYNEQFF
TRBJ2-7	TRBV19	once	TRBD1	TGTGCCAGTAGTATCGGGACAGCTTCTTCCTACGAGCAGTACTTC	CASSIGTASSYEQYF
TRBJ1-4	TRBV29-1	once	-	TGCAGCGTTGAACGACAGGATAATGAAAAACTGTTTTTT	CSVERQDNEKLFF
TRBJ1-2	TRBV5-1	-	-	TGCGCCAGCAGTTCCGCCCAGGGCGTTGGCTACACCTTC	CASSSAQGVGYTF
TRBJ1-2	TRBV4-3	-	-	TGCGCCAGCAGCCAACTGCGAGCAAACTATGGCTACACCTTC	CASSQLRANYGYTF
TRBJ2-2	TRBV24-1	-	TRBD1	TGTGCCACCAGTGATGCCATGCACAGGGGTAGTACCGGGGAGCTGTTTTTT	CATSDAMHRGSTGELFF
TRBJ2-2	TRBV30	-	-	TGTGCCTGTGACAGGTCGAACACCGGGGAGCTGTTTTTT	CACDRSNTGELFF
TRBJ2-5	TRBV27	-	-	TGTGCCAGCCGAGGGTACGAGACCCAGTACTTC	CASRGYETQYF
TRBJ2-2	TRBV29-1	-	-	TGCAGCGTTGTAACTCAGAACACCGGGGAGCTGTTTTTT	CSVVTQNTGELFF
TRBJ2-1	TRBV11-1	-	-	TGTGCCAGCAGCTTAGAGTTAGGGGGAGGGACCGACGATGAGCAGTTCTTC	CASSLELGGGTDDEQFF
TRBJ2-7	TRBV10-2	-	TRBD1	TGCGCCAGCAGTGAGTCGGCAACCGGGACAGGGGTTCACGAGCAGTACTTC	CASSESATGTGVHEQYF
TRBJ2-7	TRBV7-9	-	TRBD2	TGTGCCAGCAGCCGACTAGCGGGAGGTGTGTCCTACGAGCAGTACTTC	CASSRLAGGVSYEQYF